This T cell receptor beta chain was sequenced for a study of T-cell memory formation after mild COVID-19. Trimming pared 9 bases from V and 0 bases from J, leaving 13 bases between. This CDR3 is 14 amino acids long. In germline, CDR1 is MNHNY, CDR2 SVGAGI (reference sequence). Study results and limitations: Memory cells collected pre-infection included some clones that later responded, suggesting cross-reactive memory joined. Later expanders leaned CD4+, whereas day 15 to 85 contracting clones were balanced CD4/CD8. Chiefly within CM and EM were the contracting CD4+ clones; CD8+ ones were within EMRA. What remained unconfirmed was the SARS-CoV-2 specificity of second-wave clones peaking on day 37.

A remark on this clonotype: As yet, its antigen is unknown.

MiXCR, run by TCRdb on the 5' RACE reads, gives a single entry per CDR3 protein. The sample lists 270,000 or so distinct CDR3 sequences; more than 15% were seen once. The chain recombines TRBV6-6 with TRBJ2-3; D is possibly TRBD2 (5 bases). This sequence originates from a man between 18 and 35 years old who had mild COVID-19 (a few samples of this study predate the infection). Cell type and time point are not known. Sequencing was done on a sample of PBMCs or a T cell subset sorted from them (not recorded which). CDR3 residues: CASNSGGSTDTQYF. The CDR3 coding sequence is TGTGCCAGTAATAGTGGCGGGAGCACAGATACGCAGTATTTT.